The 2 T cell receptor beta chains reported below all come from one sample, sequenced in a study of T cell changes during pregnancy in multiple sclerosis. Repertoires were generated with immunoSEQ multiplex PCR, while TCRdb's copy carries only in-frame clones and drops some. The data contain about 46,000 clones, more than 85% of them singletons. The sample here was CD8+ T cells from peripheral blood mononuclear cells, taken after pregnancy. These TCRs come from a female donor with multiple sclerosis, enrolled in a pregnancy study.

The chain carries TRBV6-5 and TRBJ2-4; possibly TRBD1 for D (5 bases). Germline V gene sequence: CDR1 MNHEY, CDR2 SVGAGI. CDR3 length: 13 amino acids. The ends were cut back, 2 bases at V and 9 bases at J, with 11 bases in the middle. The CDR3 DNA reads TGTGCCAGCAGTTACGTCGACAGTGGCATTCAGTACTTC. It is translated as CASSYVDSGIQYF.

The chain combines TRBV19 with TRBJ1-2; D unclear. Germline assignment: CDR1 LNHDA and CDR2 SQIVND (reference sequence). V lost 3 bases, J lost 5 bases, and 16 bases lay in between. CDR3 length: 15 amino acids. As DNA, the CDR3 is TGTGCCAGTAGTATCTCTGTGGCAGGCACATATGGCTACACCTTC. Amino acids: CASSISVAGTYGYTF.